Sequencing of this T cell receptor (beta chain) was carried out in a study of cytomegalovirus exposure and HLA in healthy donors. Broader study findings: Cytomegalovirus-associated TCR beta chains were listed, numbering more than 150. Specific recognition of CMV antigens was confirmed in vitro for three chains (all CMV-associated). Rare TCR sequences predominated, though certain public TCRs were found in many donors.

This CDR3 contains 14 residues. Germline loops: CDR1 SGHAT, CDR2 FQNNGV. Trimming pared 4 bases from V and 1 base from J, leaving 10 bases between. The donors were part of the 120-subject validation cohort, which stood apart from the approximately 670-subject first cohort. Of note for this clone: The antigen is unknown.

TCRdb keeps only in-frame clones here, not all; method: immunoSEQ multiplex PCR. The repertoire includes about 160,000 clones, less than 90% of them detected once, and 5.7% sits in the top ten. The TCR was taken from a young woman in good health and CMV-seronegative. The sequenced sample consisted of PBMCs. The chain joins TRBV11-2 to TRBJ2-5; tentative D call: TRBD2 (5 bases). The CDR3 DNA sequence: TGTGCCAGCAGCTCAGCCGGGATCCAAGAGACCCAGTACTTC. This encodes CASSSAGIQETQYF. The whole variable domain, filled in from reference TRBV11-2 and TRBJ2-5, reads EAGVAQSPRYKIIEKRQSVAFWCNPISGHATLYWYQQILGQGPKLLIQFQNNGVVDDSQLPKDRFSAERLKGVDSTLKIQPAKLEDSAVYLCASSSAGIQETQYFGPGTRLLVL.